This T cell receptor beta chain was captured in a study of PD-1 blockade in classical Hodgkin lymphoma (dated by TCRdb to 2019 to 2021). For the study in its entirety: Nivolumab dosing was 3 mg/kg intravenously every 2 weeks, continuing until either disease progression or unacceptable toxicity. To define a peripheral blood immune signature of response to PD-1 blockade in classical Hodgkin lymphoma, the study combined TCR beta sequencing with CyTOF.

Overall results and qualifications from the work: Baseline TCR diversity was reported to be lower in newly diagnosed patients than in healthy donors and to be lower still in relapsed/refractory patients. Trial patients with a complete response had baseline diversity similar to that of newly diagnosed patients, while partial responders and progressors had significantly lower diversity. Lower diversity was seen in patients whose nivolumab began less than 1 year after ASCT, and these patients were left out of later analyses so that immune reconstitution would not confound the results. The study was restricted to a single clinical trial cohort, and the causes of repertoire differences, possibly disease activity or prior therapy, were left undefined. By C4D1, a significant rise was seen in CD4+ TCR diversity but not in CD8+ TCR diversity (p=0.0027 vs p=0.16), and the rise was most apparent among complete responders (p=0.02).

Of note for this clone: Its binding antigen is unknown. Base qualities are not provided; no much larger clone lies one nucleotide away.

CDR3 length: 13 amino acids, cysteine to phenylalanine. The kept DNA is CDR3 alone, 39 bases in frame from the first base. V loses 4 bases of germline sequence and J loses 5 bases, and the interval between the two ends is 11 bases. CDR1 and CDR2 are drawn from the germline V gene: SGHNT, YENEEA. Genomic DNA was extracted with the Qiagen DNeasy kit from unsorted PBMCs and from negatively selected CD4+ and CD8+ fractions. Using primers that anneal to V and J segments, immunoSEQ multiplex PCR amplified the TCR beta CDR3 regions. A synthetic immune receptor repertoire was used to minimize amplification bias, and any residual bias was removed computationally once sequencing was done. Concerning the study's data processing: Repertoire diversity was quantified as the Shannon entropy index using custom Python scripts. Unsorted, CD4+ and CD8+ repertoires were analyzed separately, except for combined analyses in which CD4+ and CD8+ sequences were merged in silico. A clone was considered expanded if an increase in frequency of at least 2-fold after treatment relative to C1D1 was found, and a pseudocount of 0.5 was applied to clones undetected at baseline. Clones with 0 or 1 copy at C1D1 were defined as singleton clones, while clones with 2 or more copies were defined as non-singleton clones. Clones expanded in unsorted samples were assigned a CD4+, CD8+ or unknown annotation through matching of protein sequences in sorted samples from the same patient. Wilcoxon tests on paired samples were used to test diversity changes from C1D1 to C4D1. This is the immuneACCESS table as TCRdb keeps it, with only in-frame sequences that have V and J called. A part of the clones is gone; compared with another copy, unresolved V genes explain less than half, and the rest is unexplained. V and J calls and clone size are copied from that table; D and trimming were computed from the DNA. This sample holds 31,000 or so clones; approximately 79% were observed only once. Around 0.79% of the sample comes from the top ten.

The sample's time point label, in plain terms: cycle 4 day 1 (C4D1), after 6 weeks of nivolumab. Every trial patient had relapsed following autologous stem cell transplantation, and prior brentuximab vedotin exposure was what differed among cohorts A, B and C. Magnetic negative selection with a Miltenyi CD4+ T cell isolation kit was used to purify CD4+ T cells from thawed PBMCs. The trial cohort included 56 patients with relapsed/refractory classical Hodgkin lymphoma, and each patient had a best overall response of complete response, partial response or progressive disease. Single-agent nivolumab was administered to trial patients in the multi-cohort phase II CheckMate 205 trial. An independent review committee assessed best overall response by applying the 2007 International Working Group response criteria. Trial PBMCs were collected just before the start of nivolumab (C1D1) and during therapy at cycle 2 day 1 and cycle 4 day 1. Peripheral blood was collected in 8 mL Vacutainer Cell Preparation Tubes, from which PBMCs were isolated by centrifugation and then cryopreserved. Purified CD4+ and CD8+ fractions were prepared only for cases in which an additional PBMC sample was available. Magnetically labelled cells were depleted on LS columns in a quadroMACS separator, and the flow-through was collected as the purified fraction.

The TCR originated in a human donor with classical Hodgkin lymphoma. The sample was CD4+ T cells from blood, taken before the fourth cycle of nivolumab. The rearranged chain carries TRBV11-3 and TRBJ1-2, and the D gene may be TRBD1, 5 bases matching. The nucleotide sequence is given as TGTGCCAGCAGCTCCCGGGGGGGTTATGGCTACACCTTC. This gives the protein CASSSRGGYGYTF.